The rows below give T cell receptor beta chains drawn from one sample of a study of blood T cell repertoires in COVID-19. Only in-frame clones appear in the TCRdb table, and some are missing; sequencing was by immunoSEQ multiplex PCR. The table lists approximately 100,000 clones, approximately 89% of them singletons. The sequenced material came from peripheral blood. Every receptor here comes from a man between 60 and 70 years old with acute or convalescent COVID-19. Both conserved end residues are part of each CDR3. The D gene is left open where the match is weak. A clone size is listed for some rows: how often the clone was seen (once, few, many), or a class if it is expanded.

j_call d_call cdr3_length clone_size v_call cdr3_aa cdr3_nt
TRBJ2-7 TRBD1 16 . TRBV30 CAWSVPTGTGSHEQYF TGTGCCTGGAGTGTCCCTACCGGGACAGGGTCCCACGAGCAGTACTTC
TRBJ1-5 . 15 . TRBV27 CASSLWHGIGQPQHF TGTGCCAGCAGTTTATGGCACGGGATCGGTCAGCCCCAGCATTTT
TRBJ2-7 TRBD2 16 once TRBV9 CATPGASGRVSDEQYF TGTGCCACCCCCGGGGCTAGCGGGAGGGTCAGCGACGAGCAGTACTTC
TRBJ1-2 TRBD1 16 . TRBV7-9 CASSLGTGSPNYGYTF TGTGCCAGCAGCTTAGGGACAGGGTCGCCTAACTATGGCTACACCTTC
TRBJ2-1 TRBD2 16 . TRBV4-2 CASSQDIGLALSNPLF TGTGCCAGCAGCCAAGACATTGGACTAGCCCTTAGTAACCCCCTCTTC
TRBJ1-1 TRBD1 15 once TRBV25-1 CASSDPGQGNTEAFF TGTGCCAGCAGTGATCCGGGACAGGGGAACACTGAAGCTTTCTTT
TRBJ2-2 . 15 . TRBV19 CASSIDGQNTGELFF TGTGCCAGTAGTATAGATGGCCAGAACACCGGGGAGCTGTTTTTT
TRBJ1-5 . 15 . TRBV7-8 CASSLVGREWQPQHF TGTGCCAGCAGCTTAGTGGGCAGGGAATGGCAGCCCCAGCATTTT
TRBJ2-2 . 15 . TRBV6-5 CASEIDRSRTGELFF TGTGCCAGCGAAATCGACAGGAGTCGAACCGGGGAGCTGTTTTTT
TRBJ1-5 . 19 . TRBV19 CASSIDKAGWGSSNQPQHF TGTGCCAGTAGTATAGATAAAGCGGGGTGGGGATCCAGCAATCAGCCCCAGCATTTT
TRBJ1-2 . 13 once TRBV12-3/TRBV12-4 CASSLVLPGGYTF TGTGCCAGCAGTTTAGTCCTCCCGGGGGGCTACACCTTC
TRBJ2-1 TRBD2 13 . TRBV24-1 CATRTSGSNEQFF TGTGCCACGCGGACTAGCGGGAGTAATGAGCAGTTCTTC
TRBJ1-1 . 14 . TRBV9 CASSVGSESTEAFF TGTGCCAGCAGCGTAGGATCCGAGAGCACTGAAGCTTTCTTT
TRBJ1-5 . 14 once TRBV7-2 CASSLGAPGQPQHF TGTGCCAGCAGCTTGGGGGCCCCCGGTCAGCCCCAGCATTTT
TRBJ2-3 TRBD1 14 . TRBV29-1 CSVARTGLTDTQYF TGCAGCGTTGCCAGGACAGGACTCACAGATACGCAGTATTTT
TRBJ2-1 . 17 . TRBV7-9 CASSPNPLAVRYNEQFF TGTGCCAGCAGCCCGAACCCGTTAGCAGTCCGATACAATGAGCAGTTCTTC
TRBJ2-5 . 14 . TRBV3-1/TRBV3-2 CASSLPGGVETQYF TGTGCCAGCAGCCTCCCCGGGGGAGTAGAGACCCAGTACTTC
TRBJ2-2 . 15 . TRBV11-3 CASSALRGNTGELFF TGTGCCAGCAGCGCCCTTAGGGGGAACACCGGGGAGCTGTTTTTT
TRBJ2-3 . 16 . TRBV19 CASNPRGVPSTDTQYF TGTGCCAGTAACCCCCGCGGGGTTCCTAGCACAGATACGCAGTATTTT
TRBJ2-7 . 14 . TRBV20-1 CSASGGSQSYEQYF TGCAGTGCTAGTGGGGGCTCTCAGTCCTACGAGCAGTACTTC
TRBJ1-1 TRBD1 14 . TRBV18 CASSPQGGNTEAFF TGTGCCAGCTCACCTCAGGGGGGAAACACTGAAGCTTTCTTT
TRBJ2-1 . 16 . TRBV27 CASRFLLGGSYNEQFF TGTGCCAGCAGATTTCTACTCGGGGGCTCCTACAATGAGCAGTTCTTC
TRBJ2-7 TRBD1 15 . TRBV28 CASSRTGQGRYEQYF TGTGCCAGCAGCCGTACGGGACAGGGGCGCTACGAGCAGTACTTC
TRBJ1-4 . 13 few TRBV25-1 CASRNRRAGKLFF TGTGCCAGCAGGAACCGCCGTGCGGGAAAACTGTTTTTT
TRBJ2-7 . 16 . TRBV18 CASSPKSPAGLYEQYF TGTGCCAGCTCACCTAAGTCCCCGGCGGGGCTCTACGAGCAGTACTTC
TRBJ1-5 . 15 . TRBV3-1/TRBV3-2 CASSQGANSNQPQHF TGTGCCAGCAGCCAGGGGGCTAATAGCAATCAGCCCCAGCATTTT